Below are 25 T cell receptor beta chains sequenced from a single sample in a study of beta chain features in type 1 diabetes. The study's findings and limits: Shortening of TCRB CDR3s, moderate but significant, appeared in all four CD4+ subsets of Type 1 diabetes patients.

Every bit of the isolated RNA underwent reverse transcription, so sequencing read expressed TCRB transcripts. Repertoires were generated with immunoSEQ multiplex PCR, while TCRdb's copy carries only in-frame clones and drops some. The sample carries about 190,000 clones, approximately 8.1% recorded once. Their antigens are not known. Sequences were obtained from central memory CD4+ T cells from blood. The receptors originated from a man aged 18-30 years with type 1 diabetes.

This clone was recorded at least ten times. The CDR3 DNA sequence: TGCGCCAGCAGCCAAGATCTGGGGGGGTTTCAAGAGACCCAGTACTTC. Its translation: CASSQDLGGFQETQYF. The chain uses TRBV4-3 and TRBJ2-5; 7 nucleotides align to TRBD2. The trim removed 0 bases at V and 2 bases at J, leaving 6 bases unmatched. CDR1 is LGHNA, CDR2 YSLEER, per germline. The CDR3 runs to 16 residues.

This clone was recorded a few times. V usage is TRBV10-2 and J usage is TRBJ1-5; D uncertain. Germline V gene sequence: CDR1 WSHSY, CDR2 SAAADI. CDR3 size: 13 residues. The V gene lost 7 bases and the J gene lost 11 bases, with 18 bases spanning the gap. DNA of the CDR3: TGCGCCAGCATGGAACAAACCGGCGGGGCCCAGCATTTT. Translation gives CASMEQTGGAQHF.

The V and J genes are TRBV14 and TRBJ1-4; 8 positions agree with TRBD1. Germline CDR1 and CDR2: SGHDN and FVKESK. With 4 bases clipped from V and 6 bases from J, the junction kept 4 bases outside the gene matches. The CDR3 consists of 14 residues. The CDR3 sequence: CASSRTGRYEKLFF. CDR3 DNA sequence: TGTGCCAGCAGCCGGACAGGGCGGTATGAAAAACTGTTTTTT.

This clone was counted a few times. V gene TRBV7-6 combines with J gene TRBJ2-7; TRBD2 agrees at 12 bases. Germline V gene lookup returns CDR1 SGHVS and CDR2 FNYEAQ. V gave up 6 bases and J gave up 2 bases; unmatched junction bases: 11. The CDR3 totals 17 residues. CDR3 DNA: TGTGCCAGCAGTCGACAACTAGCGGGAGGATCGGCCTACGAGCAGTACTTC. The encoded protein is CASSRQLAGGSAYEQYF.

In its sample, this clone was seen a few times. The rearrangement uses TRBV27 and TRBJ2-7; TRBD1 agrees at 8 bases. The junction had 11 bases not matched to a gene; V was cut back by 5 bases and J by 5 bases. From germline, CDR1 is MNHEY and CDR2 SMNVEV (reference sequence). The CDR3 runs 15 residues. The CDR3 DNA sequence: TGTGCCAGCAGTCAAAGTATACACAGGGGGGACGAGCAGTACTTC. It codes for CASSQSIHRGDEQYF.

The table lists this clone with a few counts. This chain joins TRBV5-1 and TRBJ2-4; 7 positions agree with TRBD2. The V gene's germline CDR1 is SGHRS and CDR2 YFSETQ. This CDR3 contains 16 residues. The junction had 9 bases not matched to a gene; V was cut back by 1 base and J by 5 bases. In DNA, the CDR3 is TGCGCCAGCAGCTTGTACGGGGGGAGGATGGAAAACATTCAGTACTTC. This encodes CASSLYGGRMENIQYF.

This clone was picked up a small number of times. The V call is TRBV10-3, the J call TRBJ1-5; D is unclear. The CDR3 sequence is 14 residues long. Germline values: CDR1 ENHRY, CDR2 SYGVKD. Trimming stripped 4 bases from V and 0 bases from J, with 7 bases between. The CDR3 region is CAISVQDSNQPQHF. The DNA of the CDR3 is TGTGCCATCAGTGTACAAGATAGCAATCAGCCCCAGCATTTT.

The sample holds a few counts of this clone. DNA of the CDR3: TGTGCCAGCAGTGACCGGGGAACTGGGACCCAGTACTTC. It yields the protein CASSDRGTGTQYF. This chain links TRBV2 with TRBJ2-5, with D tentatively TRBD2 (5 bases). CDR1 SNHLY and CDR2 FYNNEI come from the germline V gene. Between the trimmed V and J ends, which lost 3 bases and 7 bases, there was a span of 12 bases. This CDR3 comprises 13 residues.

This clone was picked up a small number of times. The genes are TRBV2 and TRBJ1-1; 7 bases are a match to TRBD1. The germline gives CDR1 SNHLY, CDR2 FYNNEI. The CDR3 sequence is 13 residues long. V was pared by 4 bases and J by 7 bases, with 6 bases of the junction left unmatched. CDR3 DNA: TGTGCCAGCAGTGGGGACAGAGTCTTTGAAGCTTTCTTT. This translates into CASSGDRVFEAFF.

The chain is built from TRBV5-1 and TRBJ1-2, with D possibly matching TRBD1 (6 bases). Germline loops: CDR1 SGHRS, CDR2 YFSETQ. Trimming pared 0 bases from V and 6 bases from J, leaving 12 bases between. The CDR3 spans 14 residues. CDR3 region: CASSLGAGADGYTF. The CDR3 DNA reads as TGCGCCAGCAGCTTGGGAGCGGGGGCCGATGGCTACACCTTC. Using reference TRBV5-1 and TRBJ1-2 for the parts outside the CDR3, the full variable domain is KAGVTQTPRYLIKTRGQQVTLSCSPISGHRSVSWYQQTPGQGLQFLFEYFSETQRNKGNFPGRFSGRQFSNSRSEMNVSTLELGDSALYLCASSLGAGADGYTFGSGTRLTVV.

Turning to this clone: The same CDR3 arises from other DNA sequences in this sample as well. V gene TRBV5-1 combines with J gene TRBJ2-5, with D possibly matching TRBD2 (6 bases). Trimming shortened V by 2 bases and J by 2 bases, and 7 bases separated the two germline ends. Germline assignment: CDR1 SGHRS and CDR2 YFSETQ. This CDR3 comprises 13 residues. CDR3 DNA sequence: TGCGCCAGCAGCTTTGGAGGGCAAGAGACCCAGTACTTC. Amino acid sequence: CASSFGGQETQYF.

This clone was observed a few times. The chain carries TRBV28 and TRBJ1-2; 9 positions agree with TRBD1. Germline V lookup: CDR1 MDHEN, CDR2 SYDVKM. V shed 4 bases, J shed 8 bases, and the junction held 5 bases outside the gene matches. This CDR3 region has 13 residues. The CDR3 sequence is CASSYTGGGGYTF. CDR3 coding DNA: TGTGCCAGCAGTTACACAGGGGGCGGGGGCTACACCTTC.

The chain is built from TRBV5-1 and TRBJ2-3, with TRBD2 matching over 7 bases. V lost 0 bases to trimming and J lost 6 bases; unmatched junction nucleotides: 7. Germline V CDR1 and CDR2: SGHRS, YFSETQ. The CDR3 runs 15 residues. CDR3 loop: CASSLANGAGDTQYF. CDR3 DNA sequence: TGCGCCAGCAGCTTGGCCAACGGAGCGGGGGATACGCAGTATTTT.

There are a few counts of this clone. The CDR3 loop is CASRYSTGTGSNAAFF. The CDR3 nucleotides read TGTGCCAGCAGATACTCTACCGGGACAGGAAGCAACGCGGCTTTCTTT. V usage is TRBV28 and J usage is TRBJ1-1, with 8 bases identical to TRBD1. There are 16 residues in the CDR3. The V and J ends lost 6 bases and 11 bases, in that order; junction bases with no gene match: 20. CDR1 and CDR2 from the germline V gene are MDHEN and SYDVKM.

This clone was observed a handful of times. The chain employs TRBV5-1 and TRBJ2-7, with 9 nucleotides matching TRBD1. Germline loops: CDR1 SGHRS, CDR2 YFSETQ. J gave up 5 bases and V 0 bases, and 6 bases lay outside the gene matches. The CDR3 runs to 15 residues. CDR3: CASSLGQGEIHEQYF. As DNA, the CDR3 is TGCGCCAGCAGCTTGGGACAGGGGGAAATCCACGAGCAGTACTTC. Combining the CDR3 with reference TRBV5-1 and TRBJ2-7 gives the whole variable domain KAGVTQTPRYLIKTRGQQVTLSCSPISGHRSVSWYQQTPGQGLQFLFEYFSETQRNKGNFPGRFSGRQFSNSRSEMNVSTLELGDSALYLCASSLGQGEIHEQYFGPGTRLTVT.

This chain joins TRBV28 and TRBJ2-7; TRBD1 aligns across 8 bases. The CDR3 contains 14 residues. V shed 6 bases, J shed 5 bases, and the junction held 9 bases outside the gene matches. CDR1 and CDR2 from the germline V gene are MDHEN and SYDVKM. DNA of the CDR3: TGTGCCAGCAGGGTCGGACAGGGAGGCCACGAGCAGTACTTC. It codes for CASRVGQGGHEQYF.

V usage is TRBV14 and J usage is TRBJ1-1, with D perhaps TRBD1 (5 bases). The germline V gene encodes CDR1 SGHDN and CDR2 FVKESK. There are 15 residues in the CDR3. V shed 4 bases and J shed 2 bases, with 14 bases lying between them. The CDR3 DNA sequence: TGTGCCAGCAGCCCCCGACAGTTTGTAAACACTGAAGCTTTCTTT. Translating gives CASSPRQFVNTEAFF. The full variable domain, rest sourced from reference TRBV14 and TRBJ1-1, is EAGVTQFPSHSVIEKGQTVTLRCDPISGHDNLYWYRRVMGKEIKFLLHFVKESKQDESGMPNNRFLAERTGGTYSTLKVQPAELEDSGVYFCASSPRQFVNTEAFFGQGTRLTVV.

This clone was seen a few times. The chain couples TRBV15 to TRBJ1-5; D unclear. The CDR3 has 14 residues. The V and J ends lost 2 bases and 5 bases respectively, with 10 bases between them. CDR1 LNHNV and CDR2 YYDKDF come from the germline V gene (reference sequence). In nucleotides, the CDR3 is TGTGCCACCAGCAGATCCACTCTTGATCAGCCCCAGCATTTT. Translation gives CATSRSTLDQPQHF.

The V and J genes are TRBV7-9 and TRBJ2-7, with D perhaps TRBD2 (5 bases). The CDR3 consists of 14 residues. Per the germline V gene, CDR1 is SEHNR and CDR2 is FQNEAQ (reference sequence). Deletions cut 4 bases from V and 0 bases from J, with 10 bases between. DNA of the CDR3: TGTGCCAGCAGCTATATCGAGGGCTCCTACGAGCAGTACTTC. Encoded protein: CASSYIEGSYEQYF.

This clone showed up just a few times. The V gene is TRBV11-2, the J gene TRBJ2-1; 7 bases are a match to TRBD1. V shed 7 bases, J shed 8 bases, and the junction held 17 bases outside the gene matches. The germline gives CDR1 SGHAT, CDR2 FQNNGV. The CDR3 extends over 16 amino acids. The DNA for the CDR3 is TGTGCCAGCACCCCGTTGCCTAAGGGGGCTTTTTATGAGCAGTTCTTC. It specifies CASTPLPKGAFYEQFF.

V gene TRBV7-2 combines with J gene TRBJ2-7; D is unclear. Germline V gene lookup returns CDR1 SGHTA and CDR2 FQGNSA. This CDR3 contains 17 residues. Deletions cut 1 base from V and 4 bases from J, with 20 bases between. DNA for the CDR3: TGTGCCAGCAGCTTAGATGGGTTTGAGTCGTCGGGTTACGAGCAGTACTTC. Residues: CASSLDGFESSGYEQYF.

The chain joins TRBV19 to TRBJ2-6; 12 bases are a match to TRBD2. The CDR3 consists of 15 residues. Losses at the gene ends were 3 bases for V and 14 bases for J; bases not matched to a gene: 8. Germline loops: CDR1 LNHDA, CDR2 SQIVND (reference sequence). As DNA, the CDR3 is TGTGCCAGTAGTATTTCACTAGCGGGGGGAGGGCTCCTGACTTTC. Protein product: CASSISLAGGGLLTF.

This clone was seen a few times. The rearrangement joins TRBV29-1 to TRBJ2-3; 8 bases match TRBD1. V was clipped by 3 bases and J by 2 bases; unmatched bases: 10. This CDR3 spans 16 amino acids. Germline assignment: CDR1 SQVTM and CDR2 ANQGSEA. The CDR3 protein is CSVDPGQGRDTDTQYF. CDR3 DNA: TGCAGCGTTGATCCCGGACAGGGCCGGGACACAGATACGCAGTATTTT.

V is TRBV4-2 and J is TRBJ1-2; 8 nucleotides agree with TRBD1. This CDR3 comprises 16 residues. The ends lost 2 bases at V and 6 bases at J; junction bases unmatched: 11. Germline V gene lookup returns CDR1 LGHNA and CDR2 YNFKEQ. The CDR3 bases are TGTGCCAGCAGCCAATTAGGTGCAGGGGGCGGAAATGGCTACACCTTC. Protein: CASSQLGAGGGNGYTF.

This clone appeared a few times. This chain's CDR3 is CASSFSGGFQETQYF. DNA for the CDR3: TGTGCCAGCAGCTTTAGCGGGGGGTTCCAAGAGACCCAGTACTTC. This chain uses TRBV7-2 with TRBJ2-5; 10 nucleotides agree with TRBD2. This CDR3 spans 15 amino acids. CDR1 and CDR2 (germline): SGHTA, FQGNSA. V lost 3 bases to trimming and J lost 1 base; unmatched junction nucleotides: 2.